A single sample is the source of the 14 T cell receptor beta chains below, sequenced in a study of OX40 agonist ivuxolimab in advanced cancers. Profiled with immunoSEQ multiplex PCR; TCRdb holds only in-frame clones, not every one. The sample has 80,000 to 100,000 clones, roughly 91% seen once; the top ten hold around 1.5%. The sequences come from CD4+ or CD8+ T cells sorted from blood, collected in a trial of the OX40 agonist ivuxolimab. These TCRs come from an adult with an advanced solid tumor such as melanoma, head and neck, liver or kidney cancer.

J is TRBJ2-1 and V is TRBV7-3, with 10 positions matching TRBD2. Looked up from germline, CDR1 is SGHTA and CDR2 is FQGTGA. The CDR3 consists of 16 residues. Trimming at V came to 2 bases and at J to 3 bases, leaving 4 bases not matched to a gene. This CDR3 reads CASSLLAGVGYNEQFF. The DNA for the CDR3 is TGTGCCAGCAGCTTACTAGCGGGAGTAGGCTACAATGAGCAGTTCTTC.

The chain joins TRBV9 to TRBJ2-5; D unclear. Germline CDR1 and CDR2: SGDLS and YYNGEE. Trimming took 4 bases from V and 0 from J, leaving 4 bases between them. The CDR3 length is 12 residues. The CDR3: CASSSHQETQYF. CDR3 bases: TGTGCCAGCAGCAGCCACCAAGAGACCCAGTACTTC. Together with reference TRBV9 and TRBJ2-5, the CDR3 gives the full variable domain: DSGVTQTPKHLITATGQRVTLRCSPRSGDLSVYWYQQSLDQGLQFLIQYYNGEERAKGNILERFSAQQFPDLHSELNLSSLELGDSALYFCASSSHQETQYFGPGTRLLVL.

The chain is built from TRBV6-1 and TRBJ1-2, with 10 bases matching TRBD1. Per germline, CDR1 MNHNS and CDR2 SASEGT. The CDR3 is 14 residues long. Trimming cost V 2 bases and J 6 bases; bases outside gene matches: 3. The CDR3 DNA follows: TGTGCCAGCAGTGAACGACAGGGGGCGAATGGCTACACCTTC. This gives the protein CASSERQGANGYTF.

In this sample, this clone turned up a few times. The chain employs TRBV4-1 and TRBJ2-1; 9 nucleotides agree with TRBD2. The CDR3 totals 16 residues. The J segment lost 1 base and the V segment lost 3 bases, leaving 4 bases of the junction unmatched. The V gene's germline CDR1 is MGHRA and CDR2 YSYEKL. DNA for the CDR3: TGCGCCAGCAGCCAGGTAGCGGGAGTGTCCTACAATGAGCAGTTCTTC. It encodes CASSQVAGVSYNEQFF.

The gene calls are TRBV10-3 and TRBJ1-3; D is ambiguous. This CDR3 is built from 18 residues. Germline values: CDR1 ENHRY, CDR2 SYGVKD. The V end was cut by 0 bases, the J end by 0 bases, with 15 bases between. CDR3 coding DNA: TGTGCCATCAGTGAGTCGAGGGAGGGAGGGCTCTCTGGAAACACCATATATTTT. It translates to CAISESREGGLSGNTIYF.

The gene calls are TRBV19 and TRBJ2-7, with 8 bases identical to TRBD2. Germline CDR1 reads LNHDA; CDR2 reads SQIVND (reference sequence). The CDR3 runs to 15 residues. Germline trimming cut 3 bases from V and 2 bases from J; bases unmatched to any gene: 6. CDR3 sequence: CASSMALLAAYEQYF. As DNA, the CDR3 is TGTGCCAGTAGTATGGCATTACTAGCGGCCTACGAGCAGTACTTC.

The chain's CDR3 is CASSLVSGPGNTIYF. Here the CDR3 DNA reads TGTGCCAGCAGCTTAGTATCCGGTCCTGGAAACACCATATATTTT. V gene TRBV11-3 combines with J gene TRBJ1-3; the D is unclear. Germline loops: CDR1 SGHNT, CDR2 YENEEA. Trimming pared 1 base from V and 2 bases from J, leaving 9 bases between. The CDR3 consists of 15 residues.

The gene calls are TRBV6-6 and TRBJ1-1; TRBD1 might be the D (5 bases). Trimming took 5 bases from V and 0 from J, leaving 13 bases between them. The CDR3 totals 15 residues. The germline V gene has CDR1 MNHNY and CDR2 SVGAGI (reference sequence). In nucleotides, the CDR3 is TGTGCCAGCAGTCGAAACGGGGGTATGAACACTGAAGCTTTCTTT. It specifies CASSRNGGMNTEAFF.

This clone was recorded a few times. This rearrangement joins TRBV5-1 to TRBJ1-4; 11 bases agree with TRBD1. This CDR3 spans 19 amino acids. Trimming took 3 bases from V and 3 from J; bases not matched to a gene: 13. The germline gives CDR1 SGHRS, CDR2 YFSETQ. CDR3 in DNA: TGCGCCAGCAGCTCGGCGGACAGGGGGCGGATAAAGCCTAATGAAAAACTGTTTTTT. Translation gives CASSSADRGRIKPNEKLFF.

This clone came up once. V usage is TRBV4-1 and J usage is TRBJ2-3; D is ambiguous. From germline, CDR1 is MGHRA and CDR2 YSYEKL. V was pared by 0 bases and J by 0 bases, with 19 bases between. This CDR3 spans 19 amino acids. This CDR3 is CASSQDPLVVGSSTDTQYF. The CDR3 region has the DNA TGCGCCAGCAGCCAAGACCCCCTCGTGGTAGGGTCAAGCACAGATACGCAGTATTTT.

The genes are TRBV19 and TRBJ2-5, with a weak D call TRBD1 (5 bases). Germline V lookup: CDR1 LNHDA, CDR2 SQIVND (reference sequence). The germline V and J ends were trimmed by 1 base and 4 bases, with 16 bases remaining between them. The CDR3 is 16 residues long. The CDR3 DNA is TGTGCCAGTAGTATAGGGGGCAGGACCCAGGGAGAGACCCAGTACTTC. This sequence encodes CASSIGGRTQGETQYF.

The DNA of the CDR3 is TGTGCCAGCAGCCCGGGGTGGGGGCACGGCTACACCTTC. Protein: CASSPGWGHGYTF. The V and J genes are TRBV7-2 and TRBJ1-2; D perhaps matches TRBD1 (6 bases). Germline V gene data show CDR1 as SGHTA and CDR2 as FQGNSA. The CDR3 sequence is 13 residues long. V was clipped by 5 bases and J by 8 bases, with 15 bases between them.

This clone was detected only once. The chain is built from TRBV7-9 and TRBJ2-7; 7 bases are shared with TRBD1. After removal of 6 bases from V and 0 bases from J, the junction contained 5 bases not matched to a gene. This CDR3 is built from 14 residues. Germline lookup yields CDR1 SEHNR and CDR2 FQNEAQ (reference sequence). The CDR3 spells CASRRGQNSYEQYF. For the CDR3, the DNA is TGTGCCAGCAGACGGGGACAGAACTCCTACGAGCAGTACTTC.

The chain combines TRBV10-3 with TRBJ1-2; D remains ambiguous. V was trimmed by 3 bases and J by 2 bases, leaving 7 bases between them. Germline V gene lookup returns CDR1 ENHRY and CDR2 SYGVKD. The CDR3 length is 13 residues. CDR3 coding DNA: TGTGCCATCAGTGAACACAAGAACTATGGCTACACCTTC. Protein sequence: CAISEHKNYGYTF.